One and the same sample provided the 5 T cell receptor beta chains below, sequenced in a study of blood T cell repertoires in COVID-19. Assay: immunoSEQ multiplex PCR; the TCRdb copy retains only in-frame clones and omits some. The sample holds about 250,000 clones, about 80% seen once. Sequences were obtained from peripheral blood. Receptors originate from a man older than 75 with acute or convalescent COVID-19.

The V and J genes are TRBV18 and TRBJ1-2; weak D call: TRBD1 (5 bases). With 6 bases removed from V and 1 base from J, the gap between germline ends came to 18 bases. CDR3 length: 16 amino acids. Germline V lookup: CDR1 KGHSH, CDR2 LQKENI. This CDR3 is CASSLHGGRINYGYTF. The CDR3 DNA is TGTGCCAGCTCCCTACACGGGGGACGGATTAACTATGGCTACACCTTC.

This CDR3 reads CASSIDPRSNEQFF. CDR3 coding DNA: TGTGCCAGTAGTATAGATCCTAGATCGAATGAGCAGTTCTTC. The genes are TRBV19 and TRBJ2-1; no firm D call. The CDR3 loop spans 14 amino acids. The V gene lost 0 bases and the J gene lost 7 bases, with 10 bases spanning the gap. Germline CDR1 and CDR2: LNHDA and SQIVND (reference sequence).

This sequence joins TRBV7-9 and TRBJ2-7, with D possibly matching TRBD2 (5 bases). V dropped 0 bases and J dropped 6 bases, with 9 bases sitting between them. The CDR3 totals 13 residues. Germline assignment: CDR1 SEHNR and CDR2 FQNEAQ (reference sequence). CDR3 protein: CASSLAHSGEQYF. In nucleotides, the CDR3 is TGTGCCAGCAGCTTAGCGCACAGCGGCGAGCAGTACTTC.

The rearrangement links TRBV2 to TRBJ1-2; no clear D gene. V dropped 6 bases and J dropped 4 bases, with 12 bases sitting between them. Germline loops: CDR1 SNHLY, CDR2 FYNNEI. This CDR3 region has 13 residues. CDR3 loop: CASRLDKIYGYTF. As DNA, the CDR3 is TGTGCCAGCAGACTAGACAAGATCTATGGCTACACCTTC.

The chain joins TRBV6-1 to TRBJ2-1; 8 bases fit TRBD1. The CDR3 contains 13 residues. Germline V gene lookup returns CDR1 MNHNS and CDR2 SASEGT. Unmatched junction bases numbered 7, after V lost 1 base and J lost 14 bases. CDR3 in DNA: TGTGCCAGCAGTGAAGACCCTACAGGGGGAGAGTTCTTC. Translating gives CASSEDPTGGEFF.